Listed below are T cell receptor beta chains from one sample, sequenced in a study of shared clonotypes between healthy human individuals. Profiling relied on immunoSEQ multiplex PCR, and the TCRdb table lists in-frame clones only, not all of them. This table holds about 2 million clones, about 95% found once. The sequencing input was naive CD8+ T cells sorted from blood. The receptors come from a man between 18 and 35 years old in good health. Both conserved end residues are part of each CDR3. A D gene is named only where the DNA matches it firmly. Expanded clones are given a class, and other clones once, few, many or no size at all.

TRBJ1-1,-,TRBV5-1,-,CASSGGHTLWDEAFF,TGCGCCAGCAGCGGGGGGCATACTCTATGGGATGAAGCTTTCTTT
TRBJ2-1,-,TRBV11-1,-,CASIRPGRNNEQFF,TGTGCCAGTATCCGACCCGGGCGCAACAATGAGCAGTTCTTC
TRBJ2-6,-,TRBV2,-,CASSDDGNSGANVLTF,TGTGCCAGCAGTGACGACGGTAACTCTGGGGCCAACGTCCTGACTTTC
TRBJ2-5,-,TRBV5-6,-,CASSLDGTGTQYF,TGTGCCAGCAGCTTGGATGGGACGGGGACCCAGTACTTC
TRBJ2-1,-,TRBV2,-,CASSEGHPSYNEQFF,TGTGCCAGCAGTGAAGGGCACCCGTCCTACAATGAGCAGTTCTTC
TRBJ2-1,-,TRBV27,TRBD2,CASSLAESAYNEQFF,TGTGCCAGCAGTCTAGCGGAGAGTGCCTACAATGAGCAGTTCTTC
TRBJ1-1,-,TRBV30,-,CAWSAMGNTEAFF,TGTGCCTGGAGTGCGATGGGGAACACTGAAGCTTTCTTT
TRBJ2-5,-,TRBV4-1,TRBD2,CASSQDLRGGYQETQYF,TGCGCCAGCAGCCAAGATCTTCGCGGGGGGTACCAAGAGACCCAGTACTTC
TRBJ1-2,once,TRBV30,-,CAWRPVQQGFYGYTF,TGTGCCTGGAGACCGGTGCAGCAGGGTTTTTATGGCTACACCTTC
TRBJ2-3,-,TRBV7-9,-,CASSLVQGATDTQYF,TGTGCCAGCAGCTTAGTCCAGGGTGCCACAGATACGCAGTATTTT
TRBJ2-1,-,TRBV5-4,TRBD2,CASTVLLAGGPNEQFF,TGTGCCAGCACCGTGTTACTGGCGGGAGGACCCAATGAGCAGTTCTTC
TRBJ2-7,-,TRBV5-6,-,CASSLPGESYEQYF,TGTGCCAGCAGCTTACCCGGGGAGAGCTACGAGCAGTACTTC
TRBJ1-2,-,TRBV6-5,TRBD1,CASSPDRAFYGYTF,TGTGCCAGCAGCCCTGACAGGGCCTTTTATGGCTACACCTTC
TRBJ2-1,-,TRBV7-3,TRBD2,CASSPWGGSYNEQFF,TGTGCCAGCAGCCCGTGGGGGGGCTCCTACAATGAGCAGTTCTTC
TRBJ2-7,-,TRBV11-3,TRBD1,CASSLTGGSYEQYF,TGTGCCAGCAGCTTAACAGGGGGCTCCTACGAGCAGTACTTC
TRBJ2-3,-,TRBV5-7,TRBD2,CASSLAGLAGADTQYF,TGTGCCAGCAGCTTGGCCGGACTAGCGGGGGCAGATACGCAGTATTTT
TRBJ1-2,-,TRBV9,-,CASSGNWDGYTF,TGTGCCAGCAGTGGCAACTGGGATGGCTACACCTTC
TRBJ2-7,-,TRBV2,-,CASRGLGDRSYEQYF,TGTGCCAGCAGGGGACTGGGGGACAGATCCTACGAGCAGTACTTC
TRBJ1-4,-,TRBV2,-,CASSEGTEGTNEKLFF,TGTGCCAGCAGTGAAGGGACCGAAGGAACTAATGAAAAACTGTTTTTT
TRBJ2-7,once,TRBV10-2,TRBD1,CASNLQGGQGPEQYF,TGCGCCAGCAATCTCCAGGGGGGACAGGGACCGGAGCAGTACTTC
TRBJ1-6,once,TRBV6-5,-,CASSLVGSPLHF,TGTGCCAGCAGTCTAGTCGGGTCACCCCTCCACTTT
TRBJ1-1,-,TRBV5-6,-,CASSWGDTEAFF,TGTGCCAGCAGCTGGGGGGATACTGAAGCTTTCTTT
TRBJ2-7,-,TRBV5-6,-,CASSLQTYEQYF,TGTGCCAGCAGCTTGCAGACCTACGAGCAGTACTTC
TRBJ2-1,-,TRBV10-1,-,CASGDPYNEQFF,TGCGCCAGCGGTGACCCCTACAATGAGCAGTTCTTC
TRBJ2-6,-,TRBV5-1,-,CASSLGGSGANVLTF,TGCGCCAGCAGCTTGGGTGGAAGTGGGGCCAACGTCCTGACTTTC
TRBJ2-7,-,TRBV7-8,TRBD2,CASSAGLAGASYEQYF,TGTGCCAGCAGCGCGGGACTAGCGGGAGCCTCCTACGAGCAGTACTTC
TRBJ2-7,-,TRBV5-1,-,CASSLISKASYEQYF,TGCGCCAGCAGCTTGATTTCCAAAGCCTCCTACGAGCAGTACTTC
TRBJ1-2,-,TRBV4-1,-,CASSQETGKKLHGYTF,TGCGCCAGCAGCCAGGAGACCGGGAAAAAACTCCATGGCTACACCTTC
TRBJ1-1,-,TRBV4-3,-,CASSQDVRGRSTEAFF,TGCGCCAGCAGCCAAGATGTTAGGGGGAGGAGCACTGAAGCTTTCTTT